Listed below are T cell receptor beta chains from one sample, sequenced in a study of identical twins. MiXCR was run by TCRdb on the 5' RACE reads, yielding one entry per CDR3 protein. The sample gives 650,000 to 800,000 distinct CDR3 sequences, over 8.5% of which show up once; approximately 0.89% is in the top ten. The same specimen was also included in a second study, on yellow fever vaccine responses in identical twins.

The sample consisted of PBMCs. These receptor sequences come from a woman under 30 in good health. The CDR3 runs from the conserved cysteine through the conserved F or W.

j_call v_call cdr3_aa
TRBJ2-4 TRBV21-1 CASSKLDRKSCLAKNIQYF
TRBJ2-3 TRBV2 CASSERLALSDTQYF
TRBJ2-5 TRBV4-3 CASSLQLAALQETQYF
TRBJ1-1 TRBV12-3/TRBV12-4 CASSLRQFEAFF
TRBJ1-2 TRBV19 CASSTGQGSTGGYTF
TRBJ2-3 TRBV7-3 CASSLRTAGGHFSSSTDTQYF
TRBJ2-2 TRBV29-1 CSGTSGFTGELFF
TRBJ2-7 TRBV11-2 CASNGQGTSYEQYF
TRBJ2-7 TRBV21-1 CASSKECRVGEQYF
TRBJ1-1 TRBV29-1 CSVRPEITEAFF
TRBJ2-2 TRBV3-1 CASSLRGAATTLNTGELFF
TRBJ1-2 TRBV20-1 CSAIYQGPNYGYTF
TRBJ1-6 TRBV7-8 CASSLYAGQGSSPLHF
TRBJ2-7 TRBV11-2 CASSLGVGIRYEQYF
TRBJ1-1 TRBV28 CASSTNTGTGGLLLEAFF